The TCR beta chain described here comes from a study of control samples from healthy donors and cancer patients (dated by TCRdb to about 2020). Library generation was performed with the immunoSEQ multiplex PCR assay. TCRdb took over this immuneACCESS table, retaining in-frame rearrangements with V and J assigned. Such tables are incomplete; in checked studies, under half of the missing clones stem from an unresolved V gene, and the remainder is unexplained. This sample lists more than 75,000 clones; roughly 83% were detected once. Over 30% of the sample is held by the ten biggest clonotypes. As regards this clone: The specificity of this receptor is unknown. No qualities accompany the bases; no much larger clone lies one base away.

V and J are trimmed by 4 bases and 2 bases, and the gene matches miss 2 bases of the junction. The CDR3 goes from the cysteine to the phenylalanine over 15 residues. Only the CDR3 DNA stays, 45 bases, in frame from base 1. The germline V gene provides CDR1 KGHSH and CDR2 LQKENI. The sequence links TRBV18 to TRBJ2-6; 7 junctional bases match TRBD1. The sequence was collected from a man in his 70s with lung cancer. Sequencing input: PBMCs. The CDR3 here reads CASSLDRAGANVLTF. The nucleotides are TGTGCCAGCTCACTAGACAGGGCTGGGGCCAACGTCCTGACTTTC.